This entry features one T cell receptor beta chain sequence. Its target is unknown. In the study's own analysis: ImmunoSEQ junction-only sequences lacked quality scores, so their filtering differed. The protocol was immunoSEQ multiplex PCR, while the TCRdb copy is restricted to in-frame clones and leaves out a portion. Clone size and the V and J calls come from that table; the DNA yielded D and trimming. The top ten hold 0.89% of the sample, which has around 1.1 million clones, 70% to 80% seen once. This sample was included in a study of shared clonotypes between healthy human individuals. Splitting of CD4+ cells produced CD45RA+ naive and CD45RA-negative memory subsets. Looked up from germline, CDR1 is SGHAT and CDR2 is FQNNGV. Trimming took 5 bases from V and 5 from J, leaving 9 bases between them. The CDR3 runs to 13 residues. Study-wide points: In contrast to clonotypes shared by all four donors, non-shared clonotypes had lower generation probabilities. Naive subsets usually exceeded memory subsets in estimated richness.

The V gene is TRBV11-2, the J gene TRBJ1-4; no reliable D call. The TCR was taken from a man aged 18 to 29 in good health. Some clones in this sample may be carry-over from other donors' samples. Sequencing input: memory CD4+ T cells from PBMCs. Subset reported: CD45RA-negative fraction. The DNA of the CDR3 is TGTGCCAGCAGCGACCGGTCAAATGAAAAACTGTTTTTT. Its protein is CASSDRSNEKLFF.